This TCR beta chain was observed in a study of T cells in localized non-small cell lung cancer. The study, taken as a whole, reports: Uninvolved adjacent lung showed the highest T cell clonality, exceeding tumor. Adjacent lung exhibited a median of approximately 59 among the 100 most abundant tumor clones. Overall survival was longer when the density of T cells in the blood was higher.

Only in-frame clones appear in the TCRdb table, and some are missing; sequencing was by immunoSEQ multiplex PCR. This table has around 78,000 clones, around 82% appearing once. This CDR3 spans 17 amino acids. Per the germline V gene, CDR1 is SGHDT and CDR2 is YYEEEE. With 5 bases clipped from V and 0 bases from J, the junction kept 8 bases outside the gene matches. This clone was picked up one time. Its antigen remains unidentified. Here the sequenced sample was peripheral blood, taken before any cancer treatment. The rearrangement links TRBV5-6 to TRBJ2-3; 11 bases align to TRBD2. The clonotype was recovered from a female donor over 55 with stage I lung adenocarcinoma. CDR3 nucleotide sequence: TGTGCCAGCAGGAGACTAGCGGGGAAGGTTAGCACAGATACGCAGTATTTT. Translating it yields CASRRLAGKVSTDTQYF. Based on the CDR3 plus reference TRBV5-6 and TRBJ2-3, the full variable domain is DAGVTQSPTHLIKTRGQQVTLRCSPKSGHDTVSWYQQALGQGPQFIFQYYEEEERQRGNFPDRFSGHQFPNYSSELNVNALLLGDSALYLCASRRLAGKVSTDTQYFGPGTRLTVL.